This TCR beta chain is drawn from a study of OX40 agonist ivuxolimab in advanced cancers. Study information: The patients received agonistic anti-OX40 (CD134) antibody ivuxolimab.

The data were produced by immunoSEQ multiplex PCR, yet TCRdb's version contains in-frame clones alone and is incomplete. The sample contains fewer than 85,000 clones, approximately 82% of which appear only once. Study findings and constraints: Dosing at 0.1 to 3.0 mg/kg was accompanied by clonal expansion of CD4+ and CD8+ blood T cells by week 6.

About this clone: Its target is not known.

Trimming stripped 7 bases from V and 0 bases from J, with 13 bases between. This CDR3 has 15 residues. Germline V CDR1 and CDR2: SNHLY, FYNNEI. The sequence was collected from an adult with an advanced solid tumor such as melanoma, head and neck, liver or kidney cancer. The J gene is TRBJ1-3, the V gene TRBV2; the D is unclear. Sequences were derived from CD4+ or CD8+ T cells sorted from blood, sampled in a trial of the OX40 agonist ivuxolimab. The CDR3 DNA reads TGTGCCAGCACTGAGGCGGGCTACTCTGGAAACACCATATATTTT. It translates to CASTEAGYSGNTIYF.